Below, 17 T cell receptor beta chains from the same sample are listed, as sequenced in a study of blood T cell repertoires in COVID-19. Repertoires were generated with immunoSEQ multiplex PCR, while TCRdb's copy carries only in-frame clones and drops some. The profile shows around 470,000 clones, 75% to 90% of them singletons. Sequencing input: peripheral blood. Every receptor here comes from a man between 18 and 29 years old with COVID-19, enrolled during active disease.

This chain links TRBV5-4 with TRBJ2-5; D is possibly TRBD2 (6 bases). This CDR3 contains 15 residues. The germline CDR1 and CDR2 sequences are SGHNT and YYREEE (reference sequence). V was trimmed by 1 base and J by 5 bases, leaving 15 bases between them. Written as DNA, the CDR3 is TGTGCCAGCAGCTTGACCTCGGGGGTCCCGGAGACCCAGTACTTC. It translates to CASSLTSGVPETQYF.

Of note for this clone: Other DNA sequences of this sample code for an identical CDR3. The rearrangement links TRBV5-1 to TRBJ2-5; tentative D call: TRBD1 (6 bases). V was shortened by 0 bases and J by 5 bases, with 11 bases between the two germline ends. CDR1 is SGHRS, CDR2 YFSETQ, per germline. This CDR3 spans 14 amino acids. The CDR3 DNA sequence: TGCGCCAGCAGCTTGGTAGGGGGTCAGGAGACCCAGTACTTC. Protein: CASSLVGGQETQYF.

The CDR3 region has the DNA TGTGCCAGCAGCCAAGATCCAGGGTCCAATCAGCCCCAGCATTTT. It translates to CASSQDPGSNQPQHF. The genes are TRBV3-1 (or the pseudogene TRBV3-2) and TRBJ1-5; D perhaps matches TRBD1 (5 bases). The V gene's germline CDR1 is LGHDT and CDR2 YNNKEL (reference sequence). The CDR3 is 15 amino acids. V was pared by 0 bases and J by 3 bases, with 9 bases between.

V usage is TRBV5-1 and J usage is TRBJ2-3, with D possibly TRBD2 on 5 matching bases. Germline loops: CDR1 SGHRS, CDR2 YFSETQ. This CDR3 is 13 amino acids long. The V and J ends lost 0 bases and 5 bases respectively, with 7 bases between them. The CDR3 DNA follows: TGCGCCAGCAGCTTGGCCCGGGAAGATACGCAGTATTTT. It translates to CASSLAREDTQYF.

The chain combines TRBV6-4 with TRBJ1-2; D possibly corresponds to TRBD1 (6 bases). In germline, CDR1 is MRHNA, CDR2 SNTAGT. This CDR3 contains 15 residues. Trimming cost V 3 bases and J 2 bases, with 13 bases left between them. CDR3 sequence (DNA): TGTGCCAGCAGTGAGCAGGGGCAAAAAAACTATGGCTACACCTTC. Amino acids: CASSEQGQKNYGYTF.

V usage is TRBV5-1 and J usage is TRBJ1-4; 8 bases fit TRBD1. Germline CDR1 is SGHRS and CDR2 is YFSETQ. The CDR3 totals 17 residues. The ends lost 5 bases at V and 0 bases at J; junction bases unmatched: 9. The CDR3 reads CASRSDRGGATNEKLFF. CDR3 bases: TGCGCCAGCAGATCCGACAGGGGAGGGGCAACTAATGAAAAACTGTTTTTT.

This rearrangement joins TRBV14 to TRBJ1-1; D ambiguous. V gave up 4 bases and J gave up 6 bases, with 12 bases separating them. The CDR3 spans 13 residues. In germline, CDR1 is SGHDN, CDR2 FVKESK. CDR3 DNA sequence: TGTGCCAGCAGCCCTGGACTTTTTTCTGAAGCTTTCTTT. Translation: CASSPGLFSEAFF.

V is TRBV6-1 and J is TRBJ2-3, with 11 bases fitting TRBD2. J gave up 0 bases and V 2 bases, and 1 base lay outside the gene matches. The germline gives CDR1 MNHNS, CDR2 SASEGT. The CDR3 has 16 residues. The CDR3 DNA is TGTGCCAGCAGTGAACGGACTAGCGGGAGCACAGATACGCAGTATTTT. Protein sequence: CASSERTSGSTDTQYF.

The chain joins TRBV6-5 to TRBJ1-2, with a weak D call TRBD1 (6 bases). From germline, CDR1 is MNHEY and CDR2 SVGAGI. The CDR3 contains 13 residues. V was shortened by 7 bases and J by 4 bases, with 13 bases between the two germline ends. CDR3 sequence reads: CASTRGQSYGYTF. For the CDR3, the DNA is TGTGCCAGCACTAGAGGACAGAGCTATGGCTACACCTTC.

Written as DNA, the CDR3 is TGTGCCAGCAGCCGACTAGGGAGCTCCTACAATGAGCAGTTCTTC. It specifies CASSRLGSSYNEQFF. The rearrangement uses TRBV6-2 or TRBV6-3 and TRBJ2-1, with D perhaps TRBD2 (6 bases). The CDR3 sequence is 15 residues long. V lost 6 bases and J 0 bases, leaving 12 bases between the germline ends. Germline V gene sequence: CDR1 MNHEY, CDR2 SVGEGT.

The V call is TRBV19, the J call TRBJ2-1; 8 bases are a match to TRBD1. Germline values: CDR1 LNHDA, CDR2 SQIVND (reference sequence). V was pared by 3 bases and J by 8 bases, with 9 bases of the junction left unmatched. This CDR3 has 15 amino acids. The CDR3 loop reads CASSMGRQGSHEQFF. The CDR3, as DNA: TGTGCCAGTAGTATGGGGAGACAGGGGTCCCATGAGCAGTTCTTC.

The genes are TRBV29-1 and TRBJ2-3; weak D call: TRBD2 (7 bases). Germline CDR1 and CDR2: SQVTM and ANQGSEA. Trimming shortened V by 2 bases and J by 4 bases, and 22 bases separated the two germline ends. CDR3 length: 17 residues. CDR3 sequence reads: CSVERQGRGGLADTQYF. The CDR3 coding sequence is TGCAGCGTTGAACGGCAGGGGAGGGGTGGGTTAGCAGATACGCAGTATTTT.

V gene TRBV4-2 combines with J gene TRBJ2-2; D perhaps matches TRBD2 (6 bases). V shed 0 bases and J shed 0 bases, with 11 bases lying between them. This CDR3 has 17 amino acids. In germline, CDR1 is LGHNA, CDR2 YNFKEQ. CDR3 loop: CASSQDLGLSNTGELFF. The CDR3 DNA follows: TGTGCCAGCAGCCAAGATTTGGGACTGTCGAACACCGGGGAGCTGTTTTTT.

The CDR3 region is CASSPKRLRRETQYF. The CDR3 DNA is TGTGCCAGCAGTCCTAAGCGGTTGCGACGAGAGACCCAGTACTTC. The V and J genes are TRBV28 and TRBJ2-5; the D gene is possibly TRBD2 (5 bases). The CDR3 is 15 residues long. With 5 bases removed from V and 4 bases from J, the gap between germline ends came to 17 bases. The germline CDR1 and CDR2 sequences are MDHEN and SYDVKM.

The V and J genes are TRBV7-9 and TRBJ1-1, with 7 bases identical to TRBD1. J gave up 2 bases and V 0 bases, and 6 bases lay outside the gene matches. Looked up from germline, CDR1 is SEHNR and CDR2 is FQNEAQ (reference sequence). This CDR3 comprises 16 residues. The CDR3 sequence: CASSLAETGSNTEAFF. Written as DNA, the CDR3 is TGTGCCAGCAGCTTAGCAGAGACAGGGAGCAACACTGAAGCTTTCTTT. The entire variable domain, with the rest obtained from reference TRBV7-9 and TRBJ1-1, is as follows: DTGVSQNPRHKITKRGQNVTFRCDPISEHNRLYWYRQTLGQGPEFLTYFQNEAQLEKSRLLSDRFSAERPKGSFSTLEIQRTEQGDSAMYLCASSLAETGSNTEAFFGQGTRLTVV.

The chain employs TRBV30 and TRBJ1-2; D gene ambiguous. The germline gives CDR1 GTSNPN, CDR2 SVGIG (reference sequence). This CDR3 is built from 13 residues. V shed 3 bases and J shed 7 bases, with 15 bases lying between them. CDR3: CAWSPLPGSGYTF. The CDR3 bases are TGTGCCTGGAGCCCTTTGCCGGGGAGTGGCTACACCTTC.

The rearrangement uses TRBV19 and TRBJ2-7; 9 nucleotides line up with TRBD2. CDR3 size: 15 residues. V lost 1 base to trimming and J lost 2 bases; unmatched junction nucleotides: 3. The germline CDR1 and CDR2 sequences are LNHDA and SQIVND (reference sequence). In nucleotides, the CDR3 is TGTGCCAGTAGTATAGGAGCGGGAGGCGCCTACGAGCAGTACTTC. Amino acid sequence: CASSIGAGGAYEQYF. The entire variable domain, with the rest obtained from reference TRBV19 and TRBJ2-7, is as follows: DGGITQSPKYLFRKEGQNVTLSCEQNLNHDAMYWYRQDPGQGLRLIYYSQIVNDFQKGDIAEGYSVSREKKESFPLTVTSAQKNPTAFYLCASSIGAGGAYEQYFGPGTRLTVT.